The 3 T cell receptor beta chains reported below all come from one sample, sequenced in a study of CD8 T cells in Susac syndrome (dated by TCRdb to the late 2010s). The library was prepared using the immunoSEQ multiplex PCR assay. RNA was extracted using the RNeasy kit, and roughly 0.45 to 1 microgram was reverse transcribed with random hexamers. The raw public data were reprocessed by TCRdb itself: fastp quality trimming at Q25, MiXCR clonotype calling, in-frame beta chains only. Every entry covers one CDR3 protein and lists the most common genes and DNA from its rows. In all, the sample holds 150,000 to 180,000 distinct CDR3 sequences, and about 95% of those were seen once. The leading ten clones occupy 0.15% to 0.2% of the sample. Sequencing was carried out using CD4+ T cells from PBMCs. The receptors here all came from a human donor with Susac syndrome.

This sequence joins TRBV7-2 and TRBJ1-6; D possibly corresponds to TRBD1 (5 bases). The CDR3 totals 15 residues. Trimming shortened V by 3 bases and J by 7 bases, and 13 bases separated the two germline ends. Germline V gene data show CDR1 as SGHTA and CDR2 as FQGNSA. The CDR3 DNA follows: TGTGCCAGCAGCTTGATGGGGCGGCCCAATTCACCCCTCCACTTT. This gives the protein CASSLMGRPNSPLHF.

This clonotype was recorded once. This rearrangement joins TRBV13 to TRBJ1-5; 8 bases align to TRBD1. The V segment lost 5 bases and the J segment 3 bases; nucleotides outside the gene matches: 9. The length of the CDR3 is 16 residues. Germline CDR1 and CDR2: PRHDT and FYEKMQ (reference sequence). DNA of the CDR3: TGTGCCAGCAGCCTGAGGGCAGGGGGCTTCAATCAGCCCCAGCATTTT. Its translation: CASSLRAGGFNQPQHF.

This CDR3 reads CASSQGLTGTYQETQYF. The CDR3 nucleotides read TGTGCCAGCAGCCAAGGTCTTACAGGGACGTACCAAGAGACCCAGTACTTC. The V gene is TRBV3-1, the J gene TRBJ2-5; tentatively, D is TRBD1 (6 bases). CDR1 is LGHDT, CDR2 YNNKEL, per germline (reference sequence). The CDR3 spans 17 residues. The V gene lost 1 base and the J gene lost 0 bases, with 15 bases spanning the gap.